This TCR beta chain was identified in a study of technical replicates of blood from a handful of donors. Unmatched junction bases numbered 14, after V lost 5 bases and J lost 0 bases. Germline V gene sequence: CDR1 SGDLS, CDR2 YYNGEE. CDR3 length equals 18 residues. The protocol was immunoSEQ multiplex PCR, while the TCRdb copy is restricted to in-frame clones and leaves out a portion. The sample consists of about 75,000 clones, about nine tenths of them appearing once. Sequenced sample: T cells isolated from PBMCs. The rearrangement uses TRBV9 and TRBJ2-3, with 8 nucleotides matching TRBD1. The receptor was derived from a human donor in good health. Some clones in this sample may be carry-over from other donors' samples. This CDR3 is CASSRGQGRTRSTDTQYF. CDR3 sequence (DNA): TGTGCCAGCAGTAGAGGACAGGGCCGCACTCGGAGCACAGATACGCAGTATTTT.